Detailed here is one TCR beta chain. Antigen unknown. These data come from a study of T cells expressing NK-cell markers. Study overall: Seven of the eight sequenced donors were classified as HCMV-seropositive, and one was classified as seronegative. Study-wide points: The same clonotypes also predominated in the CD3+CD56-NKG2C+ fraction of several donors.

Germline V lookup: CDR1 SGHDN, CDR2 FVKESK. The CDR3 is 19 residues long. Synthesis of TCR beta cDNA relied on 5'RACE template switching carrying UMIs. TCRdb reprocessed the 5' RACE reads and keeps a single row for each CDR3 protein, giving no DNA. Recorded here are about 140,000 distinct CDR3 sequences; the top ten clones represent roughly 12%. The gene calls are TRBV14 and TRBJ2-1; TCRdb selects TRBD2, and the lack of DNA leaves this call unchecked. The sequenced material came from blood T cells: a sorted CD56 or NKG2C T cell subset, CD4+ or CD8+ T cells, or bulk PBMC T cells (not recorded which). The sequence derives from a man aged 18 to 30 in good health. CDR3 region: CASSPGLAGGLPRDDEQFF.